This T cell receptor beta chain was sequenced for a study of blood T cell repertoires in COVID-19. This table comes from immunoSEQ multiplex PCR, and its TCRdb copy is limited to in-frame clones, with some not included. The table records 65,000 to 85,000 clones, approximately 86% of them present only once. Trimming shortened V by 0 bases and J by 5 bases, and 11 bases separated the two germline ends. The CDR3 is made up of 14 amino acids. Germline CDR1 SGHKS, CDR2 YYEKEE (reference sequence). V gene TRBV5-5 combines with J gene TRBJ2-5, with D possibly being TRBD1 (5 bases). This sequence originates from a man older than 75 with COVID-19, enrolled during active disease. Sequencing was done on a sample of peripheral blood. The CDR3 DNA reads as TGTGCCAGCAGCTTGGACCCGGCAGGGGAGACCCAGTACTTC. Translation: CASSLDPAGETQYF.